This T cell receptor (beta chain) is from a study of blood T cell repertoires in COVID-19. The CDR3 loop spans 13 amino acids. Germline CDR1 is SQVTM and CDR2 is ANQGSEA. Trimming cost V 3 bases and J 3 bases, with 9 bases left between them. Clones were sequenced by immunoSEQ multiplex PCR, and TCRdb holds only the in-frame ones, with some missing. The sample shows about 360,000 clones, more than 75% of them seen only once. The cohort comprised adults aged roughly 18 to 95 years residing in 20 to 30 US areas. Cohort placement rested on clinical history that participants reported themselves. The rearrangement links TRBV29-1 to TRBJ1-3; D may be TRBD1 (6 bases). This sequence originates from a young man who had recovered from COVID-19. The sequenced sample was PBMCs or T cells enriched from blood (not recorded which). Here the CDR3 reads CSVDQGLGNTIYF. The CDR3 DNA reads as TGCAGCGTTGATCAGGGGCTTGGAAACACCATATATTTT. The full variable domain, with the rest looked up from reference TRBV29-1 and TRBJ1-3, is SAVISQKPSRDICQRGTSLTIQCQVDSQVTMMFWYRQQPGQSLTLIATANQGSEATYESGFVIDKFPISRPNLTFSTLTVSNMSPEDSSIYLCSVDQGLGNTIYFGEGSWLTVV.